Reported below is one T cell receptor beta chain. This sample is drawn from a study of T cell changes during pregnancy in multiple sclerosis. Some clones are missing from TCRdb's copy, which holds only in-frame ones; the method was immunoSEQ multiplex PCR. This table holds roughly 53,000 clones, about 92% found once. J lost 4 bases, V lost 2 bases, and 2 bases had no gene match. This CDR3 is 13 amino acids long. CDR1 and CDR2 (germline): MGHDK, SYGVNS. The sequenced sample was CD4+ T cells from peripheral blood mononuclear cells, obtained in the third trimester of pregnancy. The receptor was derived from a female donor with multiple sclerosis, enrolled in a pregnancy study. The V gene is TRBV25-1, the J gene TRBJ2-7; 7 bases map to TRBD2. The CDR3 here is CASSEGGGYEQYF. CDR3 coding DNA: TGTGCCAGCAGTGAAGGGGGGGGGTACGAGCAGTACTTC.